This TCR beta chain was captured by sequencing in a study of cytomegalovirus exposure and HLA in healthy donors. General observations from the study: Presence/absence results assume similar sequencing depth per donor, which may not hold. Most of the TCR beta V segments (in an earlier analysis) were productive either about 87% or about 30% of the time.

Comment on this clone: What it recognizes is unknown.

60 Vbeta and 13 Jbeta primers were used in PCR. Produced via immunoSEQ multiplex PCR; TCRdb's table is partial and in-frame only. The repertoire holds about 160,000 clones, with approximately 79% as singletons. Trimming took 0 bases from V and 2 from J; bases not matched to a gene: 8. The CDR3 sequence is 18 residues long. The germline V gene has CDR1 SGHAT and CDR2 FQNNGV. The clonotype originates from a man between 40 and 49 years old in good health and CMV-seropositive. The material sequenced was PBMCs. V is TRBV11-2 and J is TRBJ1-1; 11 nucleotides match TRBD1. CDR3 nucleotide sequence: TGTGCCAGCAGCTTAGATCGGTGGACAGGGGGCAGAAACACTGAAGCTTTCTTT. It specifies CASSLDRWTGGRNTEAFF.